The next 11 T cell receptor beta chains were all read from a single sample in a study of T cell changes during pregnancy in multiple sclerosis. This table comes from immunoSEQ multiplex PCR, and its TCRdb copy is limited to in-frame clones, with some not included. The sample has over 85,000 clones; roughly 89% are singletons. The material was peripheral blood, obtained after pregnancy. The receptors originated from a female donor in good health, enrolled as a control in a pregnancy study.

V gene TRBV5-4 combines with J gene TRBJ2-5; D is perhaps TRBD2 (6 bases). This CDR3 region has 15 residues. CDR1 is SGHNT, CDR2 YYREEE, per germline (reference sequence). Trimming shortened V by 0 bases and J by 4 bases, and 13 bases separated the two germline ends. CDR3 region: CASSLDRRAGETQYF. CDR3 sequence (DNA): TGTGCCAGCAGCTTGGATCGTCGAGCGGGAGAGACCCAGTACTTC.

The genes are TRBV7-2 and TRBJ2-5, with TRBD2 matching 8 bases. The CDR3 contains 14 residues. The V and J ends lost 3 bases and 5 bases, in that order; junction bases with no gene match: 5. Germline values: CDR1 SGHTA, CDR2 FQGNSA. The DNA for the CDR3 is TGTGCCAGCAGCTTGGCGGGGGGCAGGGAGACCCAGTACTTC. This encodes CASSLAGGRETQYF.

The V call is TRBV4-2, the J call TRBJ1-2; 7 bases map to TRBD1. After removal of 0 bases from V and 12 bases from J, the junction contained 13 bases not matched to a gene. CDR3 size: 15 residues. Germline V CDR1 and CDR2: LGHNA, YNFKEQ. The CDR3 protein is CASSQDFPPTGINTF. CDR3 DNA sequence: TGTGCCAGCAGCCAAGATTTCCCCCCGACAGGGATTAACACCTTC.

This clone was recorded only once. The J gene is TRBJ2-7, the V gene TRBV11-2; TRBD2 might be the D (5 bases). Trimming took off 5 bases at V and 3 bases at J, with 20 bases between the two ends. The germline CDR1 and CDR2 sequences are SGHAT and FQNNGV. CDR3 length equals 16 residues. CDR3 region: CASSRRGQDSSYEQYF. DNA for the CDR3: TGTGCCAGCAGCCGCCGAGGGCAGGATTCCAGCTACGAGCAGTACTTC.

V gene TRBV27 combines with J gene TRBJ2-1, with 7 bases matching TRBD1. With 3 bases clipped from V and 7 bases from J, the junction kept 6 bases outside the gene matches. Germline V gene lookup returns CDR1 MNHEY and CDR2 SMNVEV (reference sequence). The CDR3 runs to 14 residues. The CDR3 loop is CASSFRTGGNEQFF. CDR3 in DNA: TGTGCCAGCAGTTTCCGGACAGGTGGGAATGAGCAGTTCTTC.

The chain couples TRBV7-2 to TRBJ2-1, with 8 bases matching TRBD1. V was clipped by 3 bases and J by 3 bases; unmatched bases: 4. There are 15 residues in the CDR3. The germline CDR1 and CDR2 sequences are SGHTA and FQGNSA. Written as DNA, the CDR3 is TGTGCCAGCAGCTTGAGAGACAGGGGCTACAATGAGCAGTTCTTC. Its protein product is CASSLRDRGYNEQFF.

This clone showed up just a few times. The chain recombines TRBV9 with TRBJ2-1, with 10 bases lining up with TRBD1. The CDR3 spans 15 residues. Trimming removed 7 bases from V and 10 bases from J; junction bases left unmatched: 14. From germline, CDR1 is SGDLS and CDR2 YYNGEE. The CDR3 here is CASGNRDRGSREQFF. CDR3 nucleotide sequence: TGTGCCAGCGGGAACCGGGACAGGGGTAGTCGGGAGCAGTTCTTC.

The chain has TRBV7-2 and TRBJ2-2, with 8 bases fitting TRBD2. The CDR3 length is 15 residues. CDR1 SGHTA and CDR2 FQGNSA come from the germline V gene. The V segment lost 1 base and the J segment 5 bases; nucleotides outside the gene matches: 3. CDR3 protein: CASSLVAGMTGELFF. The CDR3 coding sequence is TGTGCCAGCAGCTTAGTAGCGGGGATGACCGGGGAGCTGTTTTTT.

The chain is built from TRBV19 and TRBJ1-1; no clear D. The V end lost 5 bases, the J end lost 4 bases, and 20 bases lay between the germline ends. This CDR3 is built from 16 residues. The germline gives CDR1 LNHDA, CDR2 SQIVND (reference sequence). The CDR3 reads CASSAHLRARGTEAFF. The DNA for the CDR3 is TGTGCCAGTAGTGCACACTTGAGGGCGCGGGGCACTGAAGCTTTCTTT.

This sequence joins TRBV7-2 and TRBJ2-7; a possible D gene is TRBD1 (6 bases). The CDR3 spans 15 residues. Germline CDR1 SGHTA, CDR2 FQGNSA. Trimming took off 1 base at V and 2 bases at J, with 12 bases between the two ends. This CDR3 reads CASSLGRGRAYEQYF. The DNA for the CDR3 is TGTGCCAGCAGCTTAGGCAGGGGACGGGCCTACGAGCAGTACTTC.

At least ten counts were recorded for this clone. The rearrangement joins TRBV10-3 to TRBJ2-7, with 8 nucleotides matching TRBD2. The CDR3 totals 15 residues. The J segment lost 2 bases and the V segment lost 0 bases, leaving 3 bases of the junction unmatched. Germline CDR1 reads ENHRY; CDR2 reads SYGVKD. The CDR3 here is CAISESTSGTYEQYF. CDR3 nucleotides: TGTGCCATCAGTGAGTCAACTAGCGGCACCTACGAGCAGTACTTC.